This T cell receptor (beta chain) was profiled in a study of blood T cell repertoires in COVID-19. Study context: The origin of the acute and convalescent COVID-19 samples was the United States, Italy and Spain.

The sample holds a few counts of this clone. CDR3 size: 16 residues. Trimming pared 5 bases from V and 2 bases from J, leaving 17 bases between. Germline V gives CDR1 SEHNR, CDR2 FQNEAQ (reference sequence). Generated by immunoSEQ multiplex PCR, the TCRdb table keeps only in-frame clones and is missing some. The sample consists of some 200,000 clones, about 79% of them appearing once. Membership in each cohort depended on participant-reported clinical history. This TCR came from a woman aged 40 to 50 with acute COVID-19. Sequenced: PBMCs or T cells enriched from blood (not recorded which). The chain carries TRBV7-9 and TRBJ2-3; D is possibly TRBD1 (6 bases). CDR3 nucleotides: TGTGCCAGCAGCCCAGAAGGGACAAGGCCCACAGATACGCAGTATTTT. It specifies CASSPEGTRPTDTQYF.